This T cell receptor (beta chain) emerged from a study of blood T cell repertoires in COVID-19. About the study: Some COVID-19 samples were acute and others convalescent; all came from the United States, Italy and Spain. Sources were T cells, B-cell-depleted T cells, or PBMCs; the material itself was cDNA or gDNA.

Produced via immunoSEQ multiplex PCR; TCRdb's table is partial and in-frame only. The data contain fewer than 250,000 clones, about 87% of them singletons. V gave up 7 bases and J gave up 0 bases, with 10 bases separating them. CDR1 is SQVTM, CDR2 ANQGSEA, per germline. The CDR3 length is 12 residues. What was sequenced was peripheral blood. The V call is TRBV29-1, the J call TRBJ2-7; D may be TRBD1 (6 bases). The origin of this receptor is a man in his sixties with acute or convalescent COVID-19. CDR3 nucleotide sequence: TGCAGCGGGGGGACAACCTCCTACGAGCAGTACTTC. It specifies CSGGTTSYEQYF.